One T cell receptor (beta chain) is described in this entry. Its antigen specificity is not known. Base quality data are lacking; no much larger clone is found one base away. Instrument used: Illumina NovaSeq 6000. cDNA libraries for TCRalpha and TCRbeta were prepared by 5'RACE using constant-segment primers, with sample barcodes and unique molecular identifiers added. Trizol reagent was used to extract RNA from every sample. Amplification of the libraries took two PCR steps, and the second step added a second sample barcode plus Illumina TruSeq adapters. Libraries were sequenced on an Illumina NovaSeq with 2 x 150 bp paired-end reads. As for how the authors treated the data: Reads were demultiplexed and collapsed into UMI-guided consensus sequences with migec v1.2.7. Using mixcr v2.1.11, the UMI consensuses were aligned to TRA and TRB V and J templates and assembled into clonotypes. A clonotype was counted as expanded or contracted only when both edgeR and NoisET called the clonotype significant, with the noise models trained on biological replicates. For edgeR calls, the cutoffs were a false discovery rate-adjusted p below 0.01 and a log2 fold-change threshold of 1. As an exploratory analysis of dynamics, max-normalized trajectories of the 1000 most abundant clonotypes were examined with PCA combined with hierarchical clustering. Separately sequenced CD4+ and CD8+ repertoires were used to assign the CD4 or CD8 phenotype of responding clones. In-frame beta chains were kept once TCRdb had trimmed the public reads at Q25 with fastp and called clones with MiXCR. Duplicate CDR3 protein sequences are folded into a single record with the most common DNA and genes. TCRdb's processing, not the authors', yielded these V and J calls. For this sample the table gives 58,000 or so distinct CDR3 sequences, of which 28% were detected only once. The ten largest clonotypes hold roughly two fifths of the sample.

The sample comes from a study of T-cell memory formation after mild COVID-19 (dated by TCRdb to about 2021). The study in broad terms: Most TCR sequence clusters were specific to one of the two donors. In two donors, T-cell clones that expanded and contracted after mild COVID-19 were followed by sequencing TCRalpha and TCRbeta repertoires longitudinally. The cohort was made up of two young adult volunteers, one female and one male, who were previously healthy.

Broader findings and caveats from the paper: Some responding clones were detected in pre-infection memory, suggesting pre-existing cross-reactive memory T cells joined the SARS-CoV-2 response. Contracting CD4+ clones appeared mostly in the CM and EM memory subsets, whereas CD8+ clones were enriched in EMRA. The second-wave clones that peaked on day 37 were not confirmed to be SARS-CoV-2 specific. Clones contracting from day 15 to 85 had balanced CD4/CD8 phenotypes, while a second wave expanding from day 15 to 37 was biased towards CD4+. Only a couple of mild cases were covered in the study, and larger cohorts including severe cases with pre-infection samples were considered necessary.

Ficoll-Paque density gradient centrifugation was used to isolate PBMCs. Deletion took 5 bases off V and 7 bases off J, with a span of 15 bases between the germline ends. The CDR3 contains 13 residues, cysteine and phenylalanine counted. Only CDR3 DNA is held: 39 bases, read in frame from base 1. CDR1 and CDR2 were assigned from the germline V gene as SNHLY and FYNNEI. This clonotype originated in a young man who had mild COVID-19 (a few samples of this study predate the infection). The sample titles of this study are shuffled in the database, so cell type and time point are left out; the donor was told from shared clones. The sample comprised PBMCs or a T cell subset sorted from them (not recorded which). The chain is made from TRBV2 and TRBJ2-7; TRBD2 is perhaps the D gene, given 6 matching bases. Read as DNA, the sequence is TGTGCCAGCAGTCCACTGCCGGGGGATGAGCAGTACTTC. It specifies CASSPLPGDEQYF.